This T cell receptor (beta chain) was retrieved from a study of shared clonotypes between healthy human individuals. Study overall: The study used three CD4 naive, three CD4 memory, two CD8 naive and one CD8 memory plate per donor. Findings of the study overall: Larger estimated richness was generally seen in naive subsets than in memory subsets.

CD4+ cells were split into CD45RA+ naive and CD45RA-negative memory subsets. Assay execution proceeded at the deep level. Only in-frame clones appear in the TCRdb table, and some are missing; sequencing was by immunoSEQ multiplex PCR. This sample has more than 2,000,000 clones, with more than 80% found just once. The CDR3 runs to 16 residues. Between the trimmed V and J ends, which lost 1 base and 1 base, there was a span of 13 bases. Germline CDR1 reads SEHNR; CDR2 reads FQNEAQ (reference sequence). Worth noting for this clone: Its antigen is not identified.

The TCR was taken from a man in his late teens or twenties in good health. The chain links TRBV7-9 to TRBJ1-1; D gene ambiguous. The sequenced sample was naive CD4+ T cells sorted from blood. As for subset: CD45RA+ positively selected. This CDR3 is CASSLDGRAGNTEAFF. Here the CDR3 DNA reads TGTGCCAGCAGCTTAGATGGTCGGGCAGGGAACACTGAAGCTTTCTTT.